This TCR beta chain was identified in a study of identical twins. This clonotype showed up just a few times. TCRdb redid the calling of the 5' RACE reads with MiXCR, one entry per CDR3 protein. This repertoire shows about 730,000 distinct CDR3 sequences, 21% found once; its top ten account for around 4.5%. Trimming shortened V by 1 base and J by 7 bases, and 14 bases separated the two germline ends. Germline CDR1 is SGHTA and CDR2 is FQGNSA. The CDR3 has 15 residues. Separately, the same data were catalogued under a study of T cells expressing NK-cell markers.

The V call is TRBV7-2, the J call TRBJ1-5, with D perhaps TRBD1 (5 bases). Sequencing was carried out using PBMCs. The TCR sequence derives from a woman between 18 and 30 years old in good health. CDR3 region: CASSLERGGRQPQHF. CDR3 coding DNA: TGTGCCAGCAGCTTAGAACGGGGGGGTCGGCAGCCCCAGCATTTT.